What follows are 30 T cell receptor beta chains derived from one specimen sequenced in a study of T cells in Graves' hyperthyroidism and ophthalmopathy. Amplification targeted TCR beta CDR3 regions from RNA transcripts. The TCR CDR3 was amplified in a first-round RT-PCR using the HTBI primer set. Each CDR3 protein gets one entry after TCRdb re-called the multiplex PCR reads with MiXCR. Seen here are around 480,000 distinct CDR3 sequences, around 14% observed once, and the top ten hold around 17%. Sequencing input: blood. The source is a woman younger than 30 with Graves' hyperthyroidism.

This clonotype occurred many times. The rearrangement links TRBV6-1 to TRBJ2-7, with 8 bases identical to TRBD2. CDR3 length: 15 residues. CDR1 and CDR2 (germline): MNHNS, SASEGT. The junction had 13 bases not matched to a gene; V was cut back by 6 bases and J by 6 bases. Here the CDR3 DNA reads TGTGCCAGCAGCCCAGTGGGACTAGTAGTCTCCGAGCAGTACGTC. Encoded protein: CASSPVGLVVSEQYV.

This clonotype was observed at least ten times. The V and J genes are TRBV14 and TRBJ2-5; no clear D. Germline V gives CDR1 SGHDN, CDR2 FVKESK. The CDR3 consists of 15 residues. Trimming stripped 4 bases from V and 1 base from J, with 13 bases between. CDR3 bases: TGTGCCAGCAGCCGAGAGCAGCTTCTCCAAGAGACCCAGTACTTC. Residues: CASSREQLLQETQYF.

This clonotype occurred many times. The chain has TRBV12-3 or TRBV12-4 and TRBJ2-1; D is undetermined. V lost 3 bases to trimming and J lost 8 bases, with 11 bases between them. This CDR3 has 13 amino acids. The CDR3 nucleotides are TGTGCCAGCAGTTTGTGGTTAGCCTATGAGCAGTTCTTC. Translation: CASSLWLAYEQFF.

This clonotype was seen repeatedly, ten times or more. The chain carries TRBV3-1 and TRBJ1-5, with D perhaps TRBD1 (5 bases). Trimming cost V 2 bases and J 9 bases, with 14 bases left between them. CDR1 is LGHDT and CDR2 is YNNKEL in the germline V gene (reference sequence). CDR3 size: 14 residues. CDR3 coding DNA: TGTGCCAGCAGCCAACGGGACGGCAGCGGGCCCCAGCATTTT. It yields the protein CASSQRDGSGPQHF. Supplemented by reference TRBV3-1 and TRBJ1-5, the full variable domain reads DTAVSQTPKYLVTQMGNDKSIKCEQNLGHDTMYWYKQDSKKFLKIMFSYNNKELIINETVPNRFSPKSPDKAHLNLHINSLELGDSAVYFCASSQRDGSGPQHFGDGTRLSIL.

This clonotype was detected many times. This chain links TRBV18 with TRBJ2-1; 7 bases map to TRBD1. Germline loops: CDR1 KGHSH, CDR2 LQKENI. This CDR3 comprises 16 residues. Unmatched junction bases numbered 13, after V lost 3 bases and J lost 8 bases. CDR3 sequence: CASSPSATGDVDEQFF. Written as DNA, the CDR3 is TGTGCCAGCTCACCCTCGGCCACAGGGGATGTCGATGAGCAGTTCTTC.

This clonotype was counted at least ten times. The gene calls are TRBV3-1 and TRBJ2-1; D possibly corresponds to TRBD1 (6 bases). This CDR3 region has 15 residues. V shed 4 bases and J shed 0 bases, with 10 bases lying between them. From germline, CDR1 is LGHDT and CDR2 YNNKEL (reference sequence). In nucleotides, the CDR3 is TGTGCCAGCAGCCGGACAGAGAGCTCCTACAATGAGCAGTTCTTC. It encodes CASSRTESSYNEQFF.

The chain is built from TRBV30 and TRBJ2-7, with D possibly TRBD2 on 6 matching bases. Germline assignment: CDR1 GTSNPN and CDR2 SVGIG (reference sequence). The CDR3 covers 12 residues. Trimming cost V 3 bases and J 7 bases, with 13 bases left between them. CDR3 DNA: TGTGCCTGGAGGGGAGGACCGCCGGAGCAGTACTTC. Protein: CAWRGGPPEQYF. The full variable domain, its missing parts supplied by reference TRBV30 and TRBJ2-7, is SQTIHQWPATLVQPVGSPLSLECTVEGTSNPNLYWYRQAAGRGLQLLFYSVGIGQISSEVPQNLSASRPQDRQFILSSKKLLLSDSGFYLCAWRGGPPEQYFGPGTRLTVT.

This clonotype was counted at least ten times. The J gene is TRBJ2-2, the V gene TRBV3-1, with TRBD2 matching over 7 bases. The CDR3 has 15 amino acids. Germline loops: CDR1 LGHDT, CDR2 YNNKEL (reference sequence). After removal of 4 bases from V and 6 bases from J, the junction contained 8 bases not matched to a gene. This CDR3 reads CASSPHGGSSGELFF. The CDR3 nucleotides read TGTGCCAGCAGCCCCCACGGCGGGAGTTCCGGGGAGCTGTTTTTT.

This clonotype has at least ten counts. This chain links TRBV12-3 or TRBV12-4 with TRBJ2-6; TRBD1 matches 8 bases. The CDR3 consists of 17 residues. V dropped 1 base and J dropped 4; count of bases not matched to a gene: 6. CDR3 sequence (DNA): TGTGCCAGCAGTTTAGAGGCAGGGGGCGCCGGGGCCAACGTCCTGACTTTC. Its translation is CASSLEAGGAGANVLTF.

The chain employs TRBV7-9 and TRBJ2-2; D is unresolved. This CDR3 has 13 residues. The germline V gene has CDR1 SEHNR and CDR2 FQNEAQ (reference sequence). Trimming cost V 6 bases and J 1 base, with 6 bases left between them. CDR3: CASSKENTGELFF. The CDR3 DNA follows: TGTGCCAGCAGTAAAGAGAACACCGGGGAGCTGTTTTTT.

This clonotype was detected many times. The CDR3 coding sequence is TGTGCCAGCAGCGTTATTAGCGGACCATACAATGAGCAGTTCTTC. Translation gives CASSVISGPYNEQFF. V usage is TRBV11-3 and J usage is TRBJ2-1; possible D gene TRBD2, 6 bases. Trimming left V 5 bases short and J 4 bases short, with 15 bases between. The CDR3 is made up of 15 amino acids. Germline V gene lookup returns CDR1 SGHNT and CDR2 YENEEA. The full variable domain, with the rest looked up from reference TRBV11-3 and TRBJ2-1, is EAGVVQSPRYKIIEKKQPVAFWCNPISGHNTLYWYLQNLGQGPELLIRYENEEAVDDSQLPKDRFSAERLKGVDSTLKIQPAELGDSAVYLCASSVISGPYNEQFFGPGTRLTVL.

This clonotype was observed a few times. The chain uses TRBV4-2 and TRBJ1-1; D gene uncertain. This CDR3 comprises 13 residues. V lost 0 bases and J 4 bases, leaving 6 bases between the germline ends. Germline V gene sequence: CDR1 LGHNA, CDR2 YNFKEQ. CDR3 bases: TGTGCCAGCAGCCAAGACGCGGGCACTGAAGCTTTCTTT. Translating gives CASSQDAGTEAFF.

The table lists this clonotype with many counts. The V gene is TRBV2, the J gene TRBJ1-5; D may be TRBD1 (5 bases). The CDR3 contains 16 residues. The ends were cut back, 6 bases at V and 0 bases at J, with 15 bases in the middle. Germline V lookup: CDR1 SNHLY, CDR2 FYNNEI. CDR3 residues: CASRAGRGVSNQPQHF. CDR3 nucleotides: TGTGCCAGCAGGGCCGGTAGGGGCGTTAGCAATCAGCCCCAGCATTTT.

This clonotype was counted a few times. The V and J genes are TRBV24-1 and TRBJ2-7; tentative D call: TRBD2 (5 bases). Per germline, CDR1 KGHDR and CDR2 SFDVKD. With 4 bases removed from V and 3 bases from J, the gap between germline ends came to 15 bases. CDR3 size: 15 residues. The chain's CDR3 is CATSDPSEGLYEQYF. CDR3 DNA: TGTGCCACCAGTGACCCGAGCGAGGGCCTCTACGAGCAGTACTTC.

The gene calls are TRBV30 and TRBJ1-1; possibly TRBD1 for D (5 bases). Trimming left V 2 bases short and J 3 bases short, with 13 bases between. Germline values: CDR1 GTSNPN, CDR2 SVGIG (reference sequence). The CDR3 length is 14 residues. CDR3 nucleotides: TGTGCCTGGAGTTGGACCGGGGGGGACACTGAAGCTTTCTTT. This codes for CAWSWTGGDTEAFF.

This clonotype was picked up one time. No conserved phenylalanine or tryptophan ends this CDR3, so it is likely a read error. The CDR3 bases are TGTGCCAGCAGCTTACGGGCTAGCGGGGTCTCCTACGAGCAGTACCTC. Protein product: CASSLRASGVSYEQYL. The V call is TRBV7-8, the J call TRBJ2-7, with 9 bases identical to TRBD2. With V trimmed by 2 bases and J by 0 bases, 5 bases remained unmatched. The CDR3 loop spans 16 amino acids. Per germline, CDR1 SGHVS and CDR2 FQNEAQ.

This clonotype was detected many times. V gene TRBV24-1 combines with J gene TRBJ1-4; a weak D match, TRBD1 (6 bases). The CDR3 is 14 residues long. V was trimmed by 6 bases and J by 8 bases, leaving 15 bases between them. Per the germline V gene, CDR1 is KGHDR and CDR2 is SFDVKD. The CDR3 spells CATSRGQPGEKLFF. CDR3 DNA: TGTGCCACCAGTAGGGGACAACCAGGAGAAAAACTGTTTTTT.

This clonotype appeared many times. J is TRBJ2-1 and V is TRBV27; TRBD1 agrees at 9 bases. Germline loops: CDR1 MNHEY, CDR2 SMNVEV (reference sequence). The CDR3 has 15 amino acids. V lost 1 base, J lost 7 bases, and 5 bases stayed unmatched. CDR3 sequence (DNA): TGTGCCAGCAGTTTATGGACAGGGGCGAGGAATGAGCAGTTCTTC. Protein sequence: CASSLWTGARNEQFF.

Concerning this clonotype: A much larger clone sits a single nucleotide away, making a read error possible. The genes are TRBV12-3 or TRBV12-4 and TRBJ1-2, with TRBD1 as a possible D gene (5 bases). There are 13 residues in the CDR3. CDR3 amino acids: CASSFGHNYGCTF. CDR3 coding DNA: TGTGCCAGCAGTTTCGGACACAACTATGGCTGCACCTTC.

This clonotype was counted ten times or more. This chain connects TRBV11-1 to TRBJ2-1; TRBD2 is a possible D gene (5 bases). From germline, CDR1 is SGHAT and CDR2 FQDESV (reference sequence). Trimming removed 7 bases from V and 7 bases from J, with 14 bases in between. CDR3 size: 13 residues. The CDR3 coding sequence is TGTGCCAGCAACGCAGGACTTGCGAATGAGCAGTTCTTC. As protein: CASNAGLANEQFF.

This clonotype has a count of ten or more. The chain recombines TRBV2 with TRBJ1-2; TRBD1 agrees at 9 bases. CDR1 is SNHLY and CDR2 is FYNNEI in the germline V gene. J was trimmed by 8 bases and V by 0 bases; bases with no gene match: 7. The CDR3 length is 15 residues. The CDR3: CASSEALVQGAGYTF. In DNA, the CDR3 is TGTGCCAGCAGTGAAGCGCTTGTACAGGGGGCCGGCTACACCTTC.

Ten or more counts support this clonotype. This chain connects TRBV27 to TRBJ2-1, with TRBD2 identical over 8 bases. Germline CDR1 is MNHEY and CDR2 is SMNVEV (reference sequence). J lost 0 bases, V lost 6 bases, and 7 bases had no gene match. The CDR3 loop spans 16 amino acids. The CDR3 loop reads CASSQSGSHSYNEQFF. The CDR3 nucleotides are TGTGCCAGCAGCCAAAGCGGGAGCCACTCCTACAATGAGCAGTTCTTC.

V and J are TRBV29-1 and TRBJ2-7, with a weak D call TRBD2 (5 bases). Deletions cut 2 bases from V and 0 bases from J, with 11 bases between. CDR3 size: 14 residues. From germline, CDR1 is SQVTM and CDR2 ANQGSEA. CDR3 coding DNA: TGCAGCGTTGAAAGAAGCGGTAGCTCCTACGAGCAGTACTTC. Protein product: CSVERSGSSYEQYF.

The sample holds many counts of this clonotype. The CDR3 coding sequence is TGCAGCGCCAGACGGGGCACGAACACCGGGGAGCTGTTTTTT. Translating it yields CSARRGTNTGELFF. This chain links TRBV29-1 with TRBJ2-2; perhaps D is TRBD1 or TRBD2 (5 bases each). V was cut by 7 bases and J by 0 bases, with 12 bases left in between. This CDR3 is 14 amino acids long. CDR1 and CDR2 from the germline V gene are SQVTM and ANQGSEA.

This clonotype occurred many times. The CDR3 DNA sequence: TGTGCCAGCAGCTTGAAGCAAGATCAGCCCCAGCATTTT. It is translated as CASSLKQDQPQHF. The J gene is TRBJ1-5, the V gene TRBV11-2; D not certain. V lost 3 bases to trimming and J lost 5 bases, with 8 bases between them. From germline, CDR1 is SGHAT and CDR2 FQNNGV. The CDR3 has 13 residues. The whole variable domain, remainder taken from reference TRBV11-2 and TRBJ1-5, is EAGVAQSPRYKIIEKRQSVAFWCNPISGHATLYWYQQILGQGPKLLIQFQNNGVVDDSQLPKDRFSAERLKGVDSTLKIQPAKLEDSAVYLCASSLKQDQPQHFGDGTRLSIL.

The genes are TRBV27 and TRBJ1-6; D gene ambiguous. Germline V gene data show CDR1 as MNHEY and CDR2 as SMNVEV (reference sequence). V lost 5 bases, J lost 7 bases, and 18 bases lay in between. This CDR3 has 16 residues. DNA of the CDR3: TGTGCCAGCAGTCCACGAGGAGTAGGGTTGAATTCACCCCTCCACTTT. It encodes CASSPRGVGLNSPLHF.

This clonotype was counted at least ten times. CDR3 sequence (DNA): TGTGCCAGCAGTTCCCCCGGGGAGCTGTTTTTT. It is translated as CASSSPGELFF. The chain combines TRBV27 with TRBJ2-2; D remains ambiguous. V shed 4 bases and J shed 6 bases, with 3 bases lying between them. CDR3 size: 11 residues. Looked up from germline, CDR1 is MNHEY and CDR2 is SMNVEV (reference sequence).

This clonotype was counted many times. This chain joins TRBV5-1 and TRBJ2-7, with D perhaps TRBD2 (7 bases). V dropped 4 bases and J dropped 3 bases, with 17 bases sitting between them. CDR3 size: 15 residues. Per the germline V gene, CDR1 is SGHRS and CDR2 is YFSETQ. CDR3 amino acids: CASSPPREGGYEQYF. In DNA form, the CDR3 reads TGCGCCAGCAGCCCCCCGAGGGAGGGGGGCTACGAGCAGTACTTC.

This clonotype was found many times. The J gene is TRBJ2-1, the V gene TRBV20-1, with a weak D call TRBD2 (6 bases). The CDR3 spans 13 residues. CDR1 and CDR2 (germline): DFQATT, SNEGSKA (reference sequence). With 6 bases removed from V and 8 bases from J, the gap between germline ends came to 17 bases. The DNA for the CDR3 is TGCAGTGCGGGACTTCTTTTTGGGGATGAGCAGTTCTTC. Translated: CSAGLLFGDEQFF.

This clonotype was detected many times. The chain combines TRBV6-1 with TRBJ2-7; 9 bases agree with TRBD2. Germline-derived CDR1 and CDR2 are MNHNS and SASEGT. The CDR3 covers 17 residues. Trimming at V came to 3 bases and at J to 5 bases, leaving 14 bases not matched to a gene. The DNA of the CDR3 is TGTGCCAGCAGTGACGGCTTCGGGACTAGCTATTTCGACGAGCAGTACGTC. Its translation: CASSDGFGTSYFDEQYV.